These 28 T cell receptor beta chains were sequenced from one sample in a study of technical replicates of blood from four donors. Method: immunoSEQ multiplex PCR; TCRdb's copy keeps in-frame clones and lacks some. The sample lists about 100,000 clones, roughly 94% occurring once. The sequenced sample consisted of T cells isolated from PBMCs. The receptors were sampled from a human donor in good health.

V gene TRBV6-5 combines with J gene TRBJ1-1; 8 positions agree with TRBD1. CDR1 MNHEY and CDR2 SVGAGI come from the germline V gene. Unmatched junction bases numbered 5, after V lost 6 bases and J lost 2 bases. This CDR3 has 14 residues. The CDR3 protein is CASRTGTGNTEAFF. In DNA form, the CDR3 reads TGTGCCAGCAGGACCGGGACAGGTAACACTGAAGCTTTCTTT.

This chain uses TRBV29-1 with TRBJ1-2; TRBD1 matches at 7 bases. CDR1 SQVTM and CDR2 ANQGSEA come from the germline V gene. J was trimmed by 3 bases and V by 5 bases; bases with no gene match: 6. There are 13 residues in the CDR3. The CDR3 DNA is TGCAGCGTTTCCCGACAGGGCCACTATGGCTACACCTTC. Protein: CSVSRQGHYGYTF.

V gene TRBV27 combines with J gene TRBJ1-4, with 9 bases lining up with TRBD1. CDR1 is MNHEY and CDR2 is SMNVEV in the germline V gene (reference sequence). The CDR3 spans 14 residues. With V trimmed by 7 bases and J by 4 bases, 4 bases remained unmatched. The CDR3 nucleotides read TGTGCCAGCACTAGGGACAGGGATAATGAAAAACTGTTTTTT. Amino acid sequence: CASTRDRDNEKLFF.

V is TRBV2 and J is TRBJ2-5; D is uncertain. With 6 bases removed from V and 4 bases from J, the gap between germline ends came to 9 bases. The CDR3 totals 12 residues. The V gene's germline CDR1 is SNHLY and CDR2 FYNNEI. CDR3 bases: TGTGCCAGCAGGCAGGTGGGAGAGACCCAGTACTTC. It is translated as CASRQVGETQYF.

The chain couples TRBV4-1 to TRBJ1-3; a possible D gene is TRBD1 (6 bases). Germline V gene sequence: CDR1 MGHRA, CDR2 YSYEKL. This CDR3 has 15 amino acids. Trimming took 3 bases from V and 2 from J, leaving 11 bases between them. The CDR3 DNA reads as TGCGCCAGCAGCCAGCCGACAGGACCTGGAAACACCATATATTTT. This encodes CASSQPTGPGNTIYF.

V is TRBV6-1 and J is TRBJ2-1; 7 bases align to TRBD1. After removal of 2 bases from V and 7 bases from J, the junction contained 8 bases not matched to a gene. CDR1 and CDR2 (germline): MNHNS, SASEGT. The CDR3 runs to 15 residues. The CDR3 reads CASSELGDSRNEQFF. For the CDR3, the DNA is TGTGCCAGCAGTGAACTCGGGGACAGTCGAAATGAGCAGTTCTTC.

The genes are TRBV4-1 and TRBJ2-7; tentatively, D is TRBD2 (5 bases). V was shortened by 4 bases and J by 2 bases, with 12 bases between the two germline ends. This CDR3 comprises 14 residues. Germline lookup yields CDR1 MGHRA and CDR2 YSYEKL. The CDR3 DNA is TGCGCCAGCAGCCCTCACCCGAGGGCCTACGAGCAGTACTTC. Protein sequence: CASSPHPRAYEQYF.

This clone was picked up a small number of times. The rearrangement links TRBV4-2 to TRBJ2-3; D not certain. CDR3 length equals 13 residues. Trimming stripped 7 bases from V and 4 bases from J, with 12 bases between. Looked up from germline, CDR1 is LGHNA and CDR2 is YNFKEQ. CDR3 amino acids: CASTPENADTQYF. The CDR3 nucleotides are TGTGCCAGCACCCCCGAGAATGCAGATACGCAGTATTTT.

The J gene is TRBJ1-2, the V gene TRBV4-1; TRBD1 matches 9 bases. Germline CDR1 is MGHRA and CDR2 is YSYEKL. V gave up 5 bases and J gave up 7 bases; unmatched junction bases: 5. The length of the CDR3 is 13 residues. In DNA form, the CDR3 reads TGCGCCAGCAGCGCACAGGGGGCGAGTGGCTACACCTTC. Protein product: CASSAQGASGYTF.

V is TRBV19 and J is TRBJ2-7; TRBD1 matches 9 bases. The CDR3 runs to 14 residues. The junction had 4 bases not matched to a gene; V was cut back by 3 bases and J by 4 bases. Germline CDR1 and CDR2: LNHDA and SQIVND (reference sequence). The CDR3 DNA follows: TGTGCCAGTAGTATGATGGGGACAGGGTACGAGCAGTACTTC. Protein product: CASSMMGTGYEQYF.

The chain links TRBV29-1 to TRBJ1-6; 8 nucleotides agree with TRBD1. The V gene end was trimmed by 5 bases and the J gene end by 6 bases; junction bases not matched to a gene: 9. Germline V gene data show CDR1 as SQVTM and CDR2 as ANQGSEA. The CDR3 totals 15 residues. The CDR3 bases are TGCAGCGTTCTCGACGGGACAGGAACTAATTCACCCCTCCACTTT. Amino acid sequence: CSVLDGTGTNSPLHF.

This rearrangement joins TRBV19 to TRBJ2-1; D might be TRBD2 (6 bases). The CDR3 has 14 amino acids. Trimming cost V 6 bases and J 8 bases, with 17 bases left between them. The germline V gene encodes CDR1 LNHDA and CDR2 SQIVND (reference sequence). CDR3 coding DNA: TGTGCCAGTAGCGCTAGGACTATTTTCGATGAGCAGTTCTTC. This sequence encodes CASSARTIFDEQFF.

This clone was recorded once. This sequence joins TRBV4-1 and TRBJ1-5; a possible D gene is TRBD1 (6 bases). Germline CDR1 reads MGHRA; CDR2 reads YSYEKL. Trimming left V 0 bases short and J 7 bases short, with 16 bases between. CDR3 length: 16 residues. The CDR3 sequence is CASSQDILPGAQPQHF. As DNA, the CDR3 is TGCGCCAGCAGCCAAGATATTCTGCCAGGGGCCCAGCCCCAGCATTTT.

The V and J genes are TRBV11-2 and TRBJ1-5; TRBD1 might be the D (6 bases). Trimming left V 4 bases short and J 1 base short, with 11 bases between. There are 15 residues in the CDR3. The V gene's germline CDR1 is SGHAT and CDR2 FQNNGV. The CDR3, as DNA: TGTGCCAGCAGCTCACAGGGTTCGAGCAATCAGCCCCAGCATTTT. It yields the protein CASSSQGSSNQPQHF.

The genes are TRBV4-1 and TRBJ1-5, with D perhaps matching TRBD1 (5 bases). V was cut by 5 bases and J by 2 bases, with 16 bases left in between. Germline assignment: CDR1 MGHRA and CDR2 YSYEKL. This CDR3 has 16 residues. Written as DNA, the CDR3 is TGCGCCAGCAGCGGAGGGGACGGCCAAGGCAATCAGCCCCAGCATTTT. Translation: CASSGGDGQGNQPQHF.

The V gene is TRBV28, the J gene TRBJ1-2, with no clear D. The V gene's germline CDR1 is MDHEN and CDR2 SYDVKM. This CDR3 comprises 13 residues. Trimming left V 6 bases short and J 2 bases short, with 10 bases between. CDR3 region: CASSISQNYGYTF. CDR3 coding DNA: TGTGCCAGCAGCATATCACAGAACTATGGCTACACCTTC.

The V call is TRBV18, the J call TRBJ2-3, with D unclear. The length of the CDR3 is 13 residues. Germline V gene lookup returns CDR1 KGHSH and CDR2 LQKENI. Trimming pared 4 bases from V and 6 bases from J, leaving 11 bases between. CDR3 loop: CASSHPEHDTQYF. CDR3 DNA: TGTGCCAGCTCACACCCCGAACACGATACGCAGTATTTT. Full variable domain (outside the CDR3, taken from reference TRBV18 and TRBJ2-3): NAGVMQNPRHLVRRRGQEARLRCSPMKGHSHVYWYRQLPEEGLKFMVYLQKENIIDESGMPKERFSAEFPKEGPSILRIQQVVRGDSAAYFCASSHPEHDTQYFGPGTRLTVL.

V usage is TRBV4-1 and J usage is TRBJ2-3, with TRBD2 identical over 15 bases. Germline loops: CDR1 MGHRA, CDR2 YSYEKL. The CDR3 is 16 amino acids. Trimming removed 4 bases from V and 5 bases from J; junction bases left unmatched: 4. The CDR3 nucleotides are TGCGCCAGCAGCCCTGGGACTAGCGGGAGGAGAGATACGCAGTATTTT. Protein sequence: CASSPGTSGRRDTQYF.

V is TRBV29-1 and J is TRBJ1-1, with D maybe TRBD1 (5 bases). The V gene's germline CDR1 is SQVTM and CDR2 ANQGSEA. Trimming cost V 6 bases and J 3 bases, with 14 bases left between them. The CDR3 covers 13 residues. CDR3 sequence reads: CSVLGRGYTEAFF. The CDR3 DNA reads TGCAGCGTCCTGGGACGGGGGTACACTGAAGCTTTCTTT.

The rearrangement links TRBV18 to TRBJ2-7; 8 nucleotides line up with TRBD2. There are 16 residues in the CDR3. The germline CDR1 and CDR2 sequences are KGHSH and LQKENI. The V and J ends lost 2 bases and 0 bases, in that order; junction bases with no gene match: 6. CDR3 loop: CASSPNQRGYSYEQYF. DNA for the CDR3: TGTGCCAGCTCACCAAACCAGCGGGGGTACTCCTACGAGCAGTACTTC.

The chain couples TRBV7-8 to TRBJ2-7; 7 positions match TRBD2. Germline V CDR1 and CDR2: SGHVS, FQNEAQ. CDR3 length: 14 amino acids. V lost 3 bases and J lost 2; bases outside the gene matches: 4. CDR3 sequence reads: CASSFSGFTYEQYF. The CDR3 DNA is TGTGCCAGCAGCTTTAGCGGGTTTACCTACGAGCAGTACTTC. Full variable domain (outside the CDR3, taken from reference TRBV7-8 and TRBJ2-7): GAGVSQSPRYKVAKRGQDVALRCDPISGHVSLFWYQQALGQGPEFLTYFQNEAQLDKSGLPSDRFFAERPEGSVSTLKIQRTQQEDSAVYLCASSFSGFTYEQYFGPGTRLTVT.

The chain has TRBV7-8 and TRBJ2-1, with 7 bases that match TRBD2. J gave up 7 bases and V 5 bases, and 8 bases lay outside the gene matches. The length of the CDR3 is 14 residues. Looked up from germline, CDR1 is SGHVS and CDR2 is FQNEAQ. Written as DNA, the CDR3 is TGTGCCAGCAGCGCCATGAGGACTAGGAATGAGCAGTTCTTC. This codes for CASSAMRTRNEQFF.

The table lists this clone with a count of one. Other DNA sequences of this sample code for an identical CDR3. The chain employs TRBV19 and TRBJ1-5; tentative D call: TRBD1 (6 bases). From germline, CDR1 is LNHDA and CDR2 SQIVND (reference sequence). Trimming shortened V by 4 bases and J by 4 bases, and 8 bases separated the two germline ends. This CDR3 comprises 13 residues. Here the CDR3 DNA reads TGTGCCAGTAGTAGGCAGGGGAATCAGCCCCAGCATTTT. Translated, it gives CASSRQGNQPQHF.

The genes are TRBV2 and TRBJ1-5; D possibly corresponds to TRBD1 (6 bases). V was clipped by 7 bases and J by 2 bases, with 12 bases between them. The CDR3 loop spans 14 amino acids. Germline lookup yields CDR1 SNHLY and CDR2 FYNNEI. CDR3 residues: CASMGGPRNQPQHF. The CDR3 bases are TGTGCCAGCATGGGGGGGCCGCGCAATCAGCCCCAGCATTTT.

This chain joins TRBV12-5 and TRBJ1-6; D gene uncertain. CDR1 LGHNT and CDR2 FRNRAP come from the germline V gene. The length of the CDR3 is 11 residues. The germline V and J ends were trimmed by 5 bases and 10 bases, with 6 bases remaining between them. CDR3 amino acids: CASGPVSPLHF. CDR3 in DNA: TGTGCTAGTGGTCCGGTATCACCCCTCCACTTT.

The rearrangement links TRBV27 to TRBJ2-7, with D unresolved. CDR3 length: 15 residues. Trimming stripped 0 bases from V and 4 bases from J, with 13 bases between. The V gene's germline CDR1 is MNHEY and CDR2 SMNVEV (reference sequence). This chain's CDR3 is CASSLSSRFFYEQYF. The CDR3 bases are TGTGCCAGCAGTTTATCGAGTCGGTTCTTTTACGAGCAGTACTTC.

The CDR3 coding sequence is TGTGCCAGCAGTTTAACGGGTACCCAGCATTTT. Translation: CASSLTGTQHF. V usage is TRBV28 and J usage is TRBJ1-5; D gene ambiguous. The V gene's germline CDR1 is MDHEN and CDR2 SYDVKM. V lost 2 bases and J lost 11, with 7 bases in between. CDR3 length equals 11 residues.

V and J are TRBV11-2 and TRBJ2-7; D perhaps matches TRBD2 (5 bases). Trimming left V 5 bases short and J 4 bases short, with 9 bases between. CDR1 and CDR2 (germline): SGHAT, FQNNGV. The CDR3 length is 12 residues. The CDR3 DNA is TGTGCCAGCAGCCCAGGAGGTTACGAGCAGTACTTC. Translation gives CASSPGGYEQYF.